A single sample gave rise to the 6 T cell receptor beta chains below, sequenced in a study of CD8 T cells in Susac syndrome. When the RNA was reverse transcribed, random hexamers were used with an input of about 0.45 to 1 ug. TCRdb recomputed calls from the immunoSEQ multiplex PCR reads with MiXCR, one row per CDR3 protein. The sample includes around 45,000 distinct CDR3 sequences, almost 95% of them seen just once. The source material was CD8+ T cells from PBMCs. The receptors originated from a human donor in good health.

The chain employs TRBV29-1 and TRBJ2-7; D is possibly TRBD1 (5 bases). Trimming pared 5 bases from V and 1 base from J, leaving 9 bases between. The CDR3 is 12 amino acids. The germline CDR1 and CDR2 sequences are SQVTM and ANQGSEA. Here the CDR3 reads CSVSDNSYEQYF. CDR3 coding DNA: TGCAGCGTTTCGGACAATTCCTACGAGCAGTACTTC.

CDR3 residues: CASSQDPGDPDTQYF. The CDR3 region has the DNA TGCGCCAGCAGCCAAGATCCGGGAGACCCAGATACGCAGTATTTT. The chain employs TRBV4-1 and TRBJ2-3, with D tentatively TRBD2 (6 bases). Trimming took off 0 bases at V and 4 bases at J, with 11 bases between the two ends. Germline V lookup: CDR1 MGHRA, CDR2 YSYEKL. The CDR3 loop spans 15 amino acids.

The rearrangement uses TRBV11-2 and TRBJ2-5, with TRBD1 matching 7 bases. Germline values: CDR1 SGHAT, CDR2 FQNNGV. This CDR3 comprises 14 residues. The junction had 0 bases not matched to a gene; V was cut back by 1 base and J by 1 base. CDR3 amino acids: CASSLGQGQETQYF. The CDR3 coding sequence is TGTGCCAGCAGCTTAGGACAGGGCCAAGAGACCCAGTACTTC.

This sequence joins TRBV11-1 and TRBJ2-3, with 9 bases fitting TRBD2. CDR3 length: 18 amino acids. In germline, CDR1 is SGHAT, CDR2 FQDESV (reference sequence). The junction had 12 bases not matched to a gene; V was cut back by 2 bases and J by 3 bases. Written as DNA, the CDR3 is TGTGCCAGCAGCTTACGGCGGGAGGGGCCCGGGACGACAGATACGCAGTATTTT. Its protein is CASSLRREGPGTTDTQYF.

Written as DNA, the CDR3 is TGTGCCAGCAGCATTCTAGCGGGAGGCAACAATGAGCAGTTCTTC. Its protein product is CASSILAGGNNEQFF. The chain employs TRBV12-3 or TRBV12-4 and TRBJ2-1; 11 bases line up with TRBD2. The J segment lost 5 bases and the V segment lost 6 bases, leaving 6 bases of the junction unmatched. The CDR3 totals 15 residues.

CDR3 bases: TGCAGTGCTCGCCGTTTAGCGACCACCTACGAGCAGTACTTC. It specifies CSARRLATTYEQYF. This chain links TRBV20-1 with TRBJ2-7, with D possibly TRBD2 on 5 matching bases. Trimming took 5 bases from V and 2 from J, leaving 16 bases between them. This CDR3 region has 14 residues. Germline CDR1 and CDR2: DFQATT and SNEGSKA (reference sequence).